Below are 4 T cell receptor beta chains sequenced from a single sample in a study of T cells in Graves' hyperthyroidism and ophthalmopathy. RNA transcripts yielded amplified TCR beta CDR3 regions. HTBI primers were used for first-round RT-PCR of the TCR CDR3. MiXCR, applied by TCRdb to the multiplex PCR reads, yields one record per CDR3 protein. The table lists roughly 200,000 distinct CDR3 sequences, about 17% of them singletons. Sample: blood. Source of these receptors: a man aged 35-49 years with Graves' hyperthyroidism.

This clonotype was found many times. The CDR3 DNA is TGTGCCTGGGCTGACAGGGGCAATCAGCCCCAGCATTTT. This translates into CAWADRGNQPQHF. The chain combines TRBV30 with TRBJ1-5; 7 nucleotides align to TRBD1. The length of the CDR3 is 13 residues. Trimming removed 5 bases from V and 2 bases from J; junction bases left unmatched: 3. Germline assignment: CDR1 GTSNPN and CDR2 SVGIG (reference sequence).

V is TRBV20-1 and J is TRBJ1-2; D unresolved. Germline lookup yields CDR1 DFQATT and CDR2 SNEGSKA (reference sequence). The CDR3 contains 13 residues. V lost 5 bases, J lost 2 bases, and 12 bases lay in between. As DNA, the CDR3 is TGCAGTGCTGGAGGCGACGGGAACTATGGCTACACCTTC. Amino acid sequence: CSAGGDGNYGYTF.

The V and J genes are TRBV3-1 and TRBJ2-3; tentatively, D is TRBD2 (5 bases). The CDR3 length is 12 residues. Trimming shortened V by 8 bases and J by 7 bases, and 13 bases separated the two germline ends. Germline CDR1 LGHDT, CDR2 YNNKEL (reference sequence). The CDR3 nucleotides are TGTGCCAGCGGCACCCTCGGGAATACGCAGTATTTT. Its translation is CASGTLGNTQYF.

The sample holds many counts of this clonotype. V and J are TRBV9 and TRBJ2-1, with TRBD1 identical over 10 bases. Germline assignment: CDR1 SGDLS and CDR2 YYNGEE. V shed 4 bases, J shed 10 bases, and the junction held 14 bases outside the gene matches. The CDR3 loop spans 16 amino acids. CDR3 in amino acids: CASSPTPGQGIFEQFF. CDR3 DNA: TGTGCCAGCAGCCCAACCCCGGGACAGGGGATTTTCGAGCAGTTCTTC.